A single sample gave rise to the 2 T cell receptor beta chains below, sequenced in a study of shared clonotypes between healthy human individuals. CD8 cells regarded as naive lacked CD45RO, were positively chosen for CCR7, and omitted terminally differentiated effector memory CD45RA+ cells. Profiling relied on immunoSEQ multiplex PCR, and the TCRdb table lists in-frame clones only, not all of them. Of about 2 million clones detected, around 96% appear once; the ten largest clones hold around 1.2%. Specimen: naive CD8+ T cells sorted from blood. These receptors came from a man between 18 and 29 years old in good health.

The V gene is TRBV9, the J gene TRBJ2-2; tentatively, D is TRBD2 (5 bases). The CDR3 is made up of 17 amino acids. Germline-derived CDR1 and CDR2 are SGDLS and YYNGEE. V shed 1 base and J shed 4 bases, with 17 bases lying between them. CDR3 sequence reads: CASSVNDEAAITGELFF. The CDR3, as DNA: TGTGCCAGCAGCGTAAATGATGAAGCGGCCATCACCGGGGAGCTGTTTTTT.

This clone was detected only once. V gene TRBV4-1 combines with J gene TRBJ1-5; no firm D call. V was clipped by 4 bases and J by 3 bases, with 13 bases between them. The V gene's germline CDR1 is MGHRA and CDR2 YSYEKL. There are 15 residues in the CDR3. The CDR3 reads CASSLARAINQPQHF. The CDR3, as DNA: TGCGCCAGCAGCCTCGCCCGGGCCATCAATCAGCCCCAGCATTTT.